This T cell receptor beta chain appears in the sequencing data of a study of PD-1 blockade in classical Hodgkin lymphoma (dated by TCRdb to the early 2020s). Some background on the complete study: Nivolumab dosing was 3 mg/kg intravenously every 2 weeks, continuing until either disease progression or unacceptable toxicity. A peripheral blood immune signature of response to PD-1 blockade in classical Hodgkin lymphoma was defined using TCR beta sequencing and CyTOF. Beyond this particular receptor, the publication reports: Patients starting nivolumab less than 1 year after ASCT had lower diversity and were excluded from later analyses to avoid confounding by immune reconstitution. CD4+ but not CD8+ TCR diversity rose significantly by C4D1 (p=0.0027 vs p=0.16), most apparent in complete responders (p=0.02). Baseline TCR diversity was reported to be lower in newly diagnosed patients than in healthy donors, and even lower in relapsed/refractory patients. The study covered only a single clinical trial cohort, and the causes of the repertoire differences, possibly disease activity or prior therapy, were still not defined. Trial patients achieving complete response had baseline diversity similar to newly diagnosed patients, whereas partial responders and progressors had significantly lower diversity.

The time point label, read with the paper, signifies: cycle 2 day 1 (C2D1) of nivolumab. Every trial patient had relapsed following autologous stem cell transplantation, and prior brentuximab vedotin exposure was what differed among cohorts A, B and C. A total of around 59 patients with relapsed/refractory classical Hodgkin lymphoma made up the trial cohort, and each patient's best overall response was complete response, partial response or progressive disease. Single-agent nivolumab was administered to trial patients in the multi-cohort phase II CheckMate 205 trial. An independent review committee assessed best overall response by applying the 2007 International Working Group response criteria. Trial PBMCs were obtained immediately prior to nivolumab initiation (C1D1) and on therapy at cycle 2 day 1 and cycle 4 day 1. After peripheral blood was drawn into 8 mL Vacutainer Cell Preparation Tubes, PBMCs were isolated by centrifugation and then cryopreserved.

Genomic DNA was isolated using the Qiagen DNeasy kit from unsorted PBMCs as well as from negatively selected CD4+ and CD8+ fractions. Amplification of TCR beta CDR3 regions was done by immunoSEQ multiplex PCR with primers that anneal to V and J segments. A synthetic immune receptor repertoire was used to minimize amplification bias, and any remaining bias was removed computationally after sequencing. Per the original workflow: Custom Python scripts were used to quantify repertoire diversity as the Shannon entropy index. The unsorted, CD4+ and CD8+ repertoires were each analyzed separately, with the exception of combined analyses, where CD4+ and CD8+ sequences were merged in silico. A clone counted as expanded when the clone's frequency after treatment rose at least 2-fold relative to C1D1, and clones undetected at baseline were given a pseudocount of 0.5. Clones with 0 or 1 copy at C1D1 were defined as singleton clones, while clones with 2 or more copies were defined as non-singleton clones. Clones expanded in unsorted samples were assigned a CD4+, CD8+ or unknown annotation through matching of protein sequences in sorted samples from the same patient. Diversity changes from C1D1 to C4D1 were tested in paired samples using Wilcoxon tests. TCRdb obtained this table from immuneACCESS and retained in-frame rearrangements with V and J assigned. These tables miss some clones; where compared with another copy, unresolved V genes account for less than half of the shortfall, and the remainder is unexplained. The V and J calls and clone size come from that table; D and trimming were worked out from the DNA. Present in this sample are 11,000 to 15,000 clones, 78% of which were seen just once. Under 30% of the sample belongs to the ten largest clones.

The CDR3 goes from the cysteine to the phenylalanine over 17 residues. The entry retains the CDR3 DNA only, 51 bases that are in frame from base 1. For this chain, trimming is 0 bases at the V end and 3 bases at the J end, and the number of junction bases without a gene match is 8. The germline V gene yields SGHRS for CDR1 and YFSETQ for CDR2. A word on this clone: Its recognized antigen is unknown. No base quality values were provided; no much bigger clone lies one nucleotide off.

Material: peripheral blood mononuclear cells (PBMCs), obtained before the second cycle of nivolumab. The clonotype originates from a human donor with classical Hodgkin lymphoma. The chain employs TRBV5-1 and TRBJ2-5, and TRBD1 matches 10 of the central bases. The CDR3 region: CASSLGTGGFGKETQYF. Here is the DNA: TGCGCCAGCAGCTTGGGGACAGGGGGTTTCGGAAAAGAGACCCAGTACTTC.